A selection of T cell receptor beta chains follows, all from one sample in a study of CD8 T cells in Susac syndrome. One entry per CDR3 protein, called by TCRdb with MiXCR from the immunoSEQ multiplex PCR reads. The table shows roughly 84,000 distinct CDR3 sequences, with approximately 96% occurring only once. Specimen: CD8+ T cells from PBMCs. These receptor sequences come from a human donor with Susac syndrome. The CDR3 runs from the conserved cysteine through the conserved F or W. Each record gives: J gene, D gene, V gene, clone size, CDR3 DNA, CDR3 protein. D genes are given only for firm matches. Where a row states a size, it is once, few, many or the class of an expanded clone; other rows omit it.

TRBJ2-7	TRBD1	TRBV29-1	.	TGCAGCGTTGACGGGACAGGGTTCACCGACGAGCAGTACTTC	CSVDGTGFTDEQYF
TRBJ2-7	.	TRBV7-8	.	TGTGCCAGCAGCTTATGGCACTACGAGCAGTACTTC	CASSLWHYEQYF
TRBJ2-3	TRBD2	TRBV27	.	TGTGCCAGCAGTTTATCGTTTAGCGGGAGGGCCCTGAGCACAGATACGCAGTATTTT	CASSLSFSGRALSTDTQYF
TRBJ1-1	.	TRBV20-1	.	TGCAGTGCTAAGACAGAATTCGAAGCTTTCTTT	CSAKTEFEAFF
TRBJ2-7	.	TRBV5-1	.	TGCGCCAGCAGCCCAGTACCTTCGGGCTACGAGCAGTACTTC	CASSPVPSGYEQYF
TRBJ2-1	.	TRBV2	.	TGTGCCAGCAACGGCCCAGGGAGGAATGAGCAGTTCTTC	CASNGPGRNEQFF
TRBJ2-3	.	TRBV20-1	.	TGCAGTGCCCCGAGGGTATTTGATACGCAGTATTTT	CSAPRVFDTQYF
TRBJ2-5	.	TRBV20-1	.	TGCAGTGCTAGAGATCTTAGGGGACGCCTTTTAGAGACCCAGTACTTC	CSARDLRGRLLETQYF
TRBJ2-5	.	TRBV4-3	.	TGCGCCAGCAGCCAAGAAAGGTTCGAGACCCAGTACTTC	CASSQERFETQYF
TRBJ1-1	.	TRBV5-1	.	TGCGCCAGCAGCTTGGGGACCGCTCTATCTGAAGCTTTCTTT	CASSLGTALSEAFF
TRBJ1-5	.	TRBV20-1	.	TGCAGTGTGGCCGGGATTAATAGCAATCAGCCCCAGCATTTT	CSVAGINSNQPQHF
TRBJ2-1	.	TRBV7-9	.	TGTGCAGTCAGGGGTAGTTCCTACAATGAGCAGTTCTTC	CAVRGSSYNEQFF
TRBJ2-3	.	TRBV30	.	TGTGCCTGGAGTAGGGGGGCGGGAGTCGATACGCAGTATTTT	CAWSRGAGVDTQYF
TRBJ2-5	.	TRBV6-7	.	TGTGCCAGCAGCCTACAGGGAACGTTTGATCAAGAGACCCAGTACTTC	CASSLQGTFDQETQYF
TRBJ2-7	TRBD1	TRBV6-2/TRBV6-3	.	TGTGCCAGCAGTTACGCCGGGACAGGGGTTCTCGAGCAGTACTTC	CASSYAGTGVLEQYF
TRBJ2-5	.	TRBV3-1	.	TGTGCCAGCAACGAGGAGTCGGGCGGGTCCGAGACCCAGTACTTC	CASNEESGGSETQYF
TRBJ2-3	.	TRBV5-4	few	TGTGCCAGCAGCCCGGAGGGCACAGATACGCAGTATTTT	CASSPEGTDTQYF
TRBJ1-1	.	TRBV29-1	.	TGCAGCGGGGCGAAGACGACGGACAACACTGAAGCTTTCTTT	CSGAKTTDNTEAFF
TRBJ2-5	.	TRBV5-1	.	TGCGCCAGCAGCCCCCGGGCCTTCGACCAAGAGACCCAGTACTTC	CASSPRAFDQETQYF
TRBJ2-5	TRBD2	TRBV4-3	.	TGCGCCAGCAGCCAAGAGCTAGCGGGGGGGTCGCGGGAGACCCAGTACTTC	CASSQELAGGSRETQYF
TRBJ1-2	TRBD1	TRBV4-3	.	TGCGCCAGCAGCCAAACCCTCGGGCAGGGGGGCTATGGCTACACCTTC	CASSQTLGQGGYGYTF
TRBJ2-3	.	TRBV5-1	.	TGCGCCAGCACCGGCCCCCCAGGGGATACGCAGTATTTT	CASTGPPGDTQYF
TRBJ2-3	.	TRBV3-1	.	TGTGCCAGCAGCCAAGATTGGAGGAGCTCTAGCACAGATACGCAGTATTTT	CASSQDWRSSSTDTQYF
TRBJ2-1	TRBD2	TRBV20-1	.	TGCAGTGCTAGAGAGACTAGCGGCACCCTATTCTCCTACAATGAGCAGTTCTTC	CSARETSGTLFSYNEQFF
TRBJ2-1	.	TRBV11-2	.	TGTGCCAGCAGCTTCGACCGGCGGGGCAATGAGCAGTTCTTC	CASSFDRRGNEQFF
TRBJ2-2	.	TRBV25-1	.	TGTGCCAGCGCCGGAGGGGAGCTGTTTTTT	CASAGGELFF
TRBJ1-5	.	TRBV20-1	.	TGCAGTGCTAGCTCTGAAAGCAATCAGCCCCAGCATTTT	CSASSESNQPQHF
TRBJ1-1	.	TRBV7-8	.	TGTGCCAGCAGCTTTAGAGGTGGTCCGAACACTGAAGCTTTCTTT	CASSFRGGPNTEAFF
TRBJ1-5	.	TRBV9	once	TGTGCCAGCAGCGTAGACCACAGGAGCAATCAGCCCCAGCATTTT	CASSVDHRSNQPQHF
TRBJ2-7	TRBD1	TRBV4-3	once	TGCGCCAGCAGCCCAGGCGAGGGGGCCCAGCAGTACTTC	CASSPGEGAQQYF
TRBJ2-5	.	TRBV14	.	TGTGCCAGCAGCCAAGATCGTCAGGGTAGAGAGACCCAGTACTTC	CASSQDRQGRETQYF
TRBJ1-1	.	TRBV10-3	.	TGTGCCATCGAAGACGGAAACACTGAAGCTTTCTTT	CAIEDGNTEAFF
TRBJ1-2	.	TRBV5-8	medium-sized	TGTGCCAGCAGCCCGGACACCTACTATGGCTACACCTTC	CASSPDTYYGYTF
TRBJ2-1	.	TRBV29-1	.	TGCAGCGTCCCGAACCCAGCGGGTTCCACCTACAATGAGCAGTTCTTC	CSVPNPAGSTYNEQFF
TRBJ2-1	TRBD1	TRBV28	.	TGTGCCAGCAGTTTGGGAGGACAGGGATTTCGTAATGAGCAGTTCTTC	CASSLGGQGFRNEQFF
TRBJ2-2	TRBD2	TRBV15	.	TGTGCCACCAGTTATCCCCGGGAGGCCACCGGGGAGCTGTTTTTT	CATSYPREATGELFF
TRBJ2-1	.	TRBV20-1	.	TGCAGTGTCGAAGAGGGGGGGCCCTACAATGAGCAGTTCTTC	CSVEEGGPYNEQFF
TRBJ1-2	.	TRBV6-2/TRBV6-3	.	TGTGCCAGCAGCCCGAGAAACGGAGAGCTGGGCTATGGCTACACCTTC	CASSPRNGELGYGYTF
TRBJ2-1	.	TRBV27	.	TGTGCCAGCAGTTTGGGCAGCTCGACCTACAATGAGCAGTTCTTC	CASSLGSSTYNEQFF
TRBJ1-2	.	TRBV9	.	TGTGCCAGCAGCCCACGCCCAGGACAGACTAACTATGGCTACACCTTC	CASSPRPGQTNYGYTF
TRBJ2-2	TRBD1	TRBV20-1	.	TGCAGTGCTAGGGGACAGGGTTCTCCCGGGGAGCTGTTTTTT	CSARGQGSPGELFF
TRBJ2-7	TRBD2	TRBV4-3	.	TGCGCCAGCAGCCAAATCCCGGGACTAGGGGACGAGCAGTACTTC	CASSQIPGLGDEQYF
TRBJ2-1	TRBD2	TRBV25-1	.	TGTGCCAGCAGTGAATATCCTAGGAGCGGGAAGTACAATGAGCAGTTCTTC	CASSEYPRSGKYNEQFF
TRBJ2-1	.	TRBV4-3	.	TGCGCCAGCAGCCAAGATAGGGGATACAATGAGCAGTTCTTC	CASSQDRGYNEQFF